This entry lists 10 T cell receptor beta chains sequenced from one sample in a study of T-cell reconstitution after alpha-beta-depleted transplantation in children (dated by TCRdb to the mid-2010s). Receptor amplification or capture employed PCR. The instrument given in TCRdb is Illumina HiSeq 2500. TCR libraries were prepared with molecular barcoding, using unique molecular identifiers to normalize TCRbeta repertoire quantification. TCRdb itself trimmed the public reads at Q25 with fastp, ran MiXCR and retained productive beta chains. Each record represents a unique CDR3 protein, reported with the most common genes and DNA among its rows. A total of some 590,000 distinct CDR3 sequences appear in this sample, about 11% of them only once. The ten most abundant clones make up about 4% of the sample. The sample was PBMCs from the stem cell graft donor, taken from the stem cell graft. The receptor source for this set is a human donor who donated a stem cell graft to a child with acute myeloid leukemia.

This chain connects TRBV7-8 to TRBJ2-5; the D gene is possibly TRBD1 (5 bases). Germline V CDR1 and CDR2: SGHVS, FQNEAQ. Trimming pared 5 bases from V and 1 base from J, leaving 11 bases between. This CDR3 spans 14 amino acids. The CDR3 bases are TGTGCCAGCAGCCCGACAGAAGTCCAAGAGACCCAGTACTTC. Translation: CASSPTEVQETQYF. The full variable domain, completed using reference TRBV7-8 and TRBJ2-5, is GAGVSQSPRYKVAKRGQDVALRCDPISGHVSLFWYQQALGQGPEFLTYFQNEAQLDKSGLPSDRFFAERPEGSVSTLKIQRTQQEDSAVYLCASSPTEVQETQYFGPGTRLLVL.

This clonotype appeared a few times. V is TRBV15 and J is TRBJ2-3; TRBD1 agrees at 8 bases. CDR3 length: 15 residues. Germline V gene lookup returns CDR1 LNHNV and CDR2 YYDKDF (reference sequence). Losses at the gene ends were 5 bases for V and 2 bases for J; bases not matched to a gene: 6. The CDR3 nucleotides read TGTGCCACCAGCGGGGGACAGGACGACACAGATACGCAGTATTTT. This sequence encodes CATSGGQDDTDTQYF.

The chain couples TRBV27 to TRBJ2-2; 13 nucleotides match TRBD2. The CDR3 has 16 residues. The germline V gene encodes CDR1 MNHEY and CDR2 SMNVEV (reference sequence). The J segment lost 6 bases and the V segment lost 4 bases, leaving 5 bases of the junction unmatched. CDR3 residues: CASSSTSGRGSGELFF. CDR3 DNA sequence: TGTGCCAGCAGTTCCACTAGCGGGAGGGGGTCCGGGGAGCTGTTTTTT.

In this sample, this clonotype turned up a few times. This CDR3 reads CSAPTLLGPGELFF. In DNA form, the CDR3 reads TGCAGTGCCCCAACCTTACTAGGACCCGGGGAGCTGTTTTTT. This chain joins TRBV20-1 and TRBJ2-2, with a possible D match to TRBD2 (5 bases). The CDR3 runs to 14 residues. Looked up from germline, CDR1 is DFQATT and CDR2 is SNEGSKA (reference sequence). Trimming stripped 6 bases from V and 6 bases from J, with 17 bases between.

This clonotype was recorded many times. This chain connects TRBV5-1 to TRBJ2-7; possible D gene TRBD2, 6 bases. With 2 bases removed from V and 3 bases from J, the gap between germline ends came to 12 bases. The CDR3 has 14 residues. Germline values: CDR1 SGHRS, CDR2 YFSETQ. The CDR3 nucleotides read TGCGCCAGCAGCTTTGAACGGAGGGACTACGAGCAGTACTTC. This translates into CASSFERRDYEQYF.

This clonotype came up a few times. This rearrangement joins TRBV6-5 to TRBJ2-7; the D gene is possibly TRBD1 (6 bases). This CDR3 comprises 12 residues. The V gene's germline CDR1 is MNHEY and CDR2 SVGAGI. The V end lost 5 bases, the J end lost 7 bases, and 12 bases lay between the germline ends. Here the CDR3 DNA reads TGTGCCAGCAGTCAGGGACACGGGGAGCAGTACTTC. As protein: CASSQGHGEQYF.

The J gene is TRBJ2-5, the V gene TRBV5-1, with D possibly called TRBD1 or TRBD2 (6 bases each). This CDR3 spans 13 amino acids. The V end lost 4 bases, the J end lost 6 bases, and 13 bases lay between the germline ends. CDR1 and CDR2 (germline): SGHRS, YFSETQ. The CDR3 DNA reads as TGCGCCAGCAGCCGCTCGGGGGCACAGACCCAGTACTTC. It encodes CASSRSGAQTQYF.

This clonotype was observed a few times. The chain joins TRBV4-1 to TRBJ1-5; D might be TRBD1 (5 bases). The V end was cut by 4 bases, the J end by 2 bases, with 18 bases between. Per germline, CDR1 MGHRA and CDR2 YSYEKL. The CDR3 is 17 residues long. CDR3 sequence (DNA): TGCGCCAGCAGCCCCCTTATCGGCGGGGGGGGCAATCAGCCCCAGCATTTT. It codes for CASSPLIGGGGNQPQHF.

This chain joins TRBV12-3 or TRBV12-4 and TRBJ1-5; a possible D gene is TRBD1 (6 bases). Trimming stripped 3 bases from V and 4 bases from J, with 13 bases between. This CDR3 has 15 amino acids. Here the CDR3 DNA reads TGTGCCAGCAGTTTGGGGGCGGGTATTAATCAGCCCCAGCATTTT. Protein: CASSLGAGINQPQHF.

This clonotype was picked up many times. The chain links TRBV6-2 or TRBV6-3 to TRBJ2-3, with no clear D. Per germline, CDR1 MNHEY and CDR2 SVGEGT. Trimming removed 4 bases at V and 2 bases at J, with 16 bases between. The CDR3 is 16 residues long. The CDR3 bases are TGTGCCAGCAGTTCACCCTACCAAGAATCCACAGATACGCAGTATTTT. It is translated as CASSSPYQESTDTQYF.